This T cell receptor beta chain emerged from a study of blood T cell repertoires in COVID-19. Overall study: Sources were T cells, B-cell-depleted T cells, or PBMCs; the material itself was cDNA or gDNA.

Seattle's enrolled individuals joined amid active infection and were then monitored longitudinally. J gave up 4 bases and V 0 bases, and 5 bases lay outside the gene matches. This CDR3 has 17 amino acids. Germline loops: CDR1 SGHAT, CDR2 FQNNGV. Original methodology: How many nucleated cells were present was estimated from reference gene primer amplification. TCRdb keeps only in-frame clones here, not all; method: immunoSEQ multiplex PCR. V and J calls and clone size are as listed in that table; D and trimming were resolved from the DNA. This sample yields 200,000 to 250,000 clones, of which approximately 85% are seen a single time; under 2.5% belongs to the top ten.

Material: peripheral blood. The sequence came from a woman in her 70s with COVID-19, enrolled during active disease. The chain uses TRBV11-2 and TRBJ2-6; 8 bases match TRBD1. The CDR3 region is CASSLDRGLSGANVLTF. The CDR3 DNA is TGTGCCAGCAGCTTAGACAGGGGGCTTTCCGGGGCCAACGTCCTGACTTTC.